The 17 T cell receptor beta chains below come from one sample, sequenced in a study of blood T cell repertoires in COVID-19. Method: immunoSEQ multiplex PCR; TCRdb's copy keeps in-frame clones and lacks some. The sample comprises some 460,000 clones, roughly 87% of which are singletons, and about 0.65% rests with the top ten. Material for sequencing was PBMCs or T cells enriched from blood (not recorded which). The receptors shown here come from a woman aged 18-30 years who had recovered from COVID-19.

This rearrangement joins TRBV11-2 to TRBJ1-1; 7 bases map to TRBD1. The junction had 10 bases not matched to a gene; V was cut back by 5 bases and J by 4 bases. From germline, CDR1 is SGHAT and CDR2 FQNNGV. CDR3 length: 15 residues. The chain's CDR3 is CASSRLTGASTEAFF. Here the CDR3 DNA reads TGTGCCAGCAGCAGGCTTACAGGGGCGAGCACTGAAGCTTTCTTT.

The V call is TRBV19, the J call TRBJ2-2, with TRBD2 as a possible D gene (5 bases). Germline V gives CDR1 LNHDA, CDR2 SQIVND (reference sequence). Trimming took off 1 base at V and 6 bases at J, with 12 bases between the two ends. The CDR3 contains 15 residues. CDR3 nucleotide sequence: TGTGCCAGTAGTATAGGAATATCGGGGTCCGGGGAGCTGTTTTTT. Translation: CASSIGISGSGELFF.

Written as DNA, the CDR3 is TGTGCCACCAGTGACTTGGACAGGAACTATGGCTACACCTTC. It encodes CATSDLDRNYGYTF. This chain connects TRBV24-1 to TRBJ1-2, with 7 bases matching TRBD1. This CDR3 comprises 14 residues. The germline V gene has CDR1 KGHDR and CDR2 SFDVKD. Trimming cost V 4 bases and J 2 bases; bases outside gene matches: 3.

This chain joins TRBV21-1 and TRBJ1-6; the D call TRBD1 from the table was never checked on the DNA. TRBV21-1 is marked as a pseudogene. The CDR3 runs to 13 residues. The CDR3 DNA follows: TGTGCCACGAAGGGGGCAACGAGTTCACCCCTCCACTTT. Encoded protein: CATKGATSSPLHF.

The chain couples TRBV2 to TRBJ1-4; D is unresolved. The germline V and J ends were trimmed by 5 bases and 0 bases, with 10 bases remaining between them. CDR3 length equals 15 residues. Germline V gene lookup returns CDR1 SNHLY and CDR2 FYNNEI. The CDR3 is CASSSEGSTNEKLFF. CDR3 in DNA: TGTGCCAGCAGTTCCGAGGGTTCAACTAATGAAAAACTGTTTTTT.

V and J are TRBV19 and TRBJ2-3, with D unresolved. The CDR3 is 11 amino acids. Trimming took off 5 bases at V and 5 bases at J, with 5 bases between the two ends. Germline assignment: CDR1 LNHDA and CDR2 SQIVND (reference sequence). The CDR3 sequence: CASSFRDTQYF. As DNA, the CDR3 is TGTGCCAGTAGTTTTCGAGATACGCAGTATTTT.

The chain links TRBV12-5 to TRBJ1-5, with D tentatively TRBD1 (5 bases). V was clipped by 4 bases and J by 6 bases, with 10 bases between them. The germline CDR1 and CDR2 sequences are LGHNT and FRNRAP. CDR3 length equals 13 residues. The CDR3 reads CASGSGVSQPQHF. CDR3 bases: TGTGCTAGTGGTTCGGGGGTTTCTCAGCCCCAGCATTTT.

This chain connects TRBV13 to TRBJ2-1, with TRBD2 matching over 12 bases. J gave up 5 bases and V 3 bases, and 17 bases lay outside the gene matches. Per the germline V gene, CDR1 is PRHDT and CDR2 is FYEKMQ (reference sequence). The CDR3 sequence is 20 residues long. Here the CDR3 reads CASSLGLGILAGGPDNEQFF. The CDR3 DNA reads TGTGCCAGCAGCTTGGGTTTAGGGATTCTAGCGGGGGGGCCGGACAATGAGCAGTTCTTC.

CDR3 DNA: TGCGCCAGCAGCTTGGTAGGACCTAGCGGGGGGGAGACAGATACGCAGTATTTT. Its translation is CASSLVGPSGGETDTQYF. The V and J genes are TRBV5-1 and TRBJ2-3; TRBD2 matches 12 bases. The CDR3 is made up of 18 amino acids. The junction had 8 bases not matched to a gene; V was cut back by 0 bases and J by 3 bases. Germline assignment: CDR1 SGHRS and CDR2 YFSETQ.

The chain employs TRBV11-2 and TRBJ2-7; possibly TRBD1 for D (6 bases). CDR3 size: 14 residues. The V gene's germline CDR1 is SGHAT and CDR2 FQNNGV. V was cut by 5 bases and J by 5 bases, with 16 bases left in between. CDR3: CASSLAGAGDEQYF. CDR3 coding DNA: TGTGCCAGCAGCCTAGCAGGGGCTGGAGACGAGCAGTACTTC. Supplemented by reference TRBV11-2 and TRBJ2-7, the full variable domain reads EAGVAQSPRYKIIEKRQSVAFWCNPISGHATLYWYQQILGQGPKLLIQFQNNGVVDDSQLPKDRFSAERLKGVDSTLKIQPAKLEDSAVYLCASSLAGAGDEQYFGPGTRLTVT.

This clone was seen a single time. The chain has TRBV7-6 and TRBJ2-5; no definite D call. The CDR3 contains 15 residues. V lost 3 bases to trimming and J lost 4 bases, with 15 bases between them. Germline assignment: CDR1 SGHVS and CDR2 FNYEAQ. Here the CDR3 reads CASSFQGAPGETQYF. CDR3 nucleotide sequence: TGTGCCAGCAGCTTCCAAGGCGCCCCAGGAGAGACCCAGTACTTC.

The gene calls are TRBV18 and TRBJ1-5; D is ambiguous. The CDR3 runs 14 residues. Trimming removed 2 bases at V and 5 bases at J, with 10 bases between. In germline, CDR1 is KGHSH, CDR2 LQKENI. CDR3 in DNA: TGTGCCAGCTCACCATTGGGAGCGGATCAGCCCCAGCATTTT. Amino acid sequence: CASSPLGADQPQHF.

The chain links TRBV19 to TRBJ1-1; 10 nucleotides agree with TRBD1. The CDR3 loop spans 13 amino acids. Germline CDR1 and CDR2: LNHDA and SQIVND (reference sequence). Trimming removed 9 bases from V and 6 bases from J; junction bases left unmatched: 7. CDR3 loop: CASGGQGYAEAFF. The CDR3 DNA reads TGTGCCAGCGGGGGACAGGGGTACGCTGAAGCTTTCTTT.

The chain has TRBV2 and TRBJ1-4, with D possibly TRBD1 on 5 matching bases. The V end lost 9 bases, the J end lost 10 bases, and 12 bases lay between the germline ends. CDR1 and CDR2 (germline): SNHLY, FYNNEI. The CDR3 contains 11 residues. The CDR3 is CASSRVGKLFF. CDR3 in DNA: TGTGCCAGTAGCAGGGTCGGAAAACTGTTTTTT.

V and J are TRBV29-1 and TRBJ1-4; D is ambiguous. Germline lookup yields CDR1 SQVTM and CDR2 ANQGSEA. The ends were cut back, 3 bases at V and 8 bases at J, with 13 bases in the middle. The CDR3 is 13 residues long. The CDR3 bases are TGCAGCGTTGATCTCCCGGGAGGGGAAAAACTGTTTTTT. The encoded protein is CSVDLPGGEKLFF.

As for this clone: The sample has other DNA sequences that encode this CDR3 too. V gene TRBV27 combines with J gene TRBJ1-6, with D unclear. CDR1 MNHEY and CDR2 SMNVEV come from the germline V gene (reference sequence). The CDR3 is made up of 14 amino acids. The ends were cut back, 6 bases at V and 0 bases at J, with 6 bases in the middle. Written as DNA, the CDR3 is TGTGCCAGCAGCCTTAGCTCCTATAATTCACCCCTCCACTTT. This sequence encodes CASSLSSYNSPLHF.

V and J are TRBV6-5 and TRBJ2-5; 8 bases match TRBD2. The V gene's germline CDR1 is MNHEY and CDR2 SVGAGI. CDR3 size: 14 residues. Germline trimming cut 8 bases from V and 1 base from J; bases unmatched to any gene: 6. CDR3 sequence: CASSFGGGQETQYF. CDR3 DNA: TGTGCCAGCTCTTTCGGGGGGGGCCAAGAGACCCAGTACTTC.